This passage covers 15 T cell receptor beta chains from one sample sequenced in a study of cytomegalovirus exposure and HLA in healthy donors. The primer mix had 60 Vbeta and 13 Jbeta primers. The table came from immunoSEQ multiplex PCR; TCRdb's copy has only in-frame clones and leaves some out. Here the sample spans about 210,000 clones, over 80% being singletons. Specimen: PBMCs. These receptors were taken from a woman aged 45-65 years in good health and CMV-seropositive.

The rearrangement joins TRBV28 to TRBJ2-7, with 7 nucleotides matching TRBD2. The CDR3 has 17 amino acids. CDR1 is MDHEN and CDR2 is SYDVKM in the germline V gene. The trim removed 2 bases at V and 0 bases at J, leaving 10 bases unmatched. The CDR3 reads CASSLGVTSALSYEQYF. The CDR3 DNA reads as TGTGCCAGCAGTTTAGGGGTCACTAGCGCCCTCTCCTACGAGCAGTACTTC.

This clone was counted a single time. J is TRBJ2-3 and V is TRBV5-1; TRBD1 aligns across 8 bases. CDR1 SGHRS and CDR2 YFSETQ come from the germline V gene. The CDR3 length is 16 residues. The ends lost 4 bases at V and 2 bases at J; junction bases unmatched: 9. This chain's CDR3 is CASSLGRGLDTDTQYF. The CDR3 DNA reads as TGCGCCAGCAGCCTGGGCAGGGGGCTGGACACAGATACGCAGTATTTT.

This sequence joins TRBV7-9 and TRBJ1-3; D unresolved. With 3 bases removed from V and 2 bases from J, the gap between germline ends came to 11 bases. CDR3 length: 15 residues. The germline V gene encodes CDR1 SEHNR and CDR2 FQNEAQ (reference sequence). CDR3 DNA sequence: TGTGCCAGCAGCTTGACCGGGATGGCTGGAAACACCATATATTTT. It specifies CASSLTGMAGNTIYF.

This clone appeared once. CDR3 in DNA: TGTGCCAGCAGTGAAGCGCCGAGCCGCTCCTACGAGCAGTACTTC. Translated, it gives CASSEAPSRSYEQYF. This chain joins TRBV6-1 and TRBJ2-7; D remains ambiguous. CDR1 is MNHNS and CDR2 is SASEGT in the germline V gene. This CDR3 contains 15 residues. Between the trimmed V and J ends, which lost 0 bases and 0 bases, there was a span of 9 bases.

The chain uses TRBV11-1 and TRBJ2-7, with D possibly TRBD2 on 5 matching bases. Germline V gene sequence: CDR1 SGHAT, CDR2 FQDESV (reference sequence). The length of the CDR3 is 13 residues. Trimming took 2 bases from V and 1 from J, leaving 6 bases between them. The CDR3: CASSLRDSYEQYF. The CDR3 nucleotides are TGTGCCAGCAGCTTACGGGATTCCTACGAGCAGTACTTC. The variable domain in full, with the rest retrieved from reference TRBV11-1 and TRBJ2-7, is EAEVAQSPRYKITEKSQAVAFWCDPISGHATLYWYRQILGQGPELLVQFQDESVVDDSQLPKDRFSAERLKGVDSTLKIQPAELGDSAMYLCASSLRDSYEQYFGPGTRLTVT.

This clone was seen only a few times. This chain links TRBV5-1 with TRBJ1-6, with D uncertain. V lost 1 base to trimming and J lost 7 bases, with 6 bases between them. The CDR3 is 13 residues long. The germline V gene encodes CDR1 SGHRS and CDR2 YFSETQ. CDR3 in amino acids: CASSLSGNSPLHF. The DNA for the CDR3 is TGCGCCAGCAGCTTGTCGGGGAATTCACCCCTCCACTTT.

This CDR3 reads CASSYDSSYGYTF. In DNA form, the CDR3 reads TGCGCCAGCAGTTATGACTCAAGCTATGGCTACACCTTC. The J gene is TRBJ1-2, the V gene TRBV10-1; D call uncertain. V lost 5 bases to trimming and J lost 4 bases, with 11 bases between them. Germline CDR1 is WNHNN and CDR2 is SYGVQD (reference sequence). This CDR3 is built from 13 residues.

The rearrangement links TRBV6-5 to TRBJ1-3, with 9 nucleotides matching TRBD1. V lost 2 bases, J lost 4 bases, and 6 bases stayed unmatched. This CDR3 comprises 16 residues. The V gene's germline CDR1 is MNHEY and CDR2 SVGAGI. CDR3 coding DNA: TGTGCCAGCAGTTACCGTAACAGGGGGCAAGGAAACACCATATATTTT. It specifies CASSYRNRGQGNTIYF.

The chain combines TRBV19 with TRBJ1-1; 8 bases line up with TRBD1. With 3 bases clipped from V and 11 bases from J, the junction kept 14 bases outside the gene matches. The CDR3 totals 15 residues. Germline V gene sequence: CDR1 LNHDA, CDR2 SQIVND (reference sequence). CDR3 sequence: CASSIPGQEASGAFF. As DNA, the CDR3 is TGTGCCAGTAGTATTCCGGGACAGGAGGCTTCCGGGGCTTTCTTT.

Comment on this clone: Additional DNA sequences in this sample encode the identical CDR3. The chain has TRBV19 and TRBJ2-5, with D perhaps TRBD2 (6 bases). The CDR3 loop spans 13 amino acids. Trimming pared 3 bases from V and 5 bases from J, leaving 10 bases between. Per the germline V gene, CDR1 is LNHDA and CDR2 is SQIVND (reference sequence). The CDR3: CASSIVRGETQYF. The CDR3 region has the DNA TGTGCCAGTAGTATCGTCCGGGGGGAGACCCAGTACTTC.

The chain is built from TRBV10-2 and TRBJ1-2; D unclear. Germline-derived CDR1 and CDR2 are WSHSY and SAAADI. The CDR3 covers 12 residues. V gave up 6 bases and J gave up 6 bases, with 11 bases separating them. The CDR3, as DNA: TGCGCCAGCAGGAACCGGGAGGATGGCTACACCTTC. Residues: CASRNREDGYTF.

The sample holds a few counts of this clone. The chain employs TRBV5-6 and TRBJ1-2; D unclear. This CDR3 is 12 amino acids long. Germline assignment: CDR1 SGHDT and CDR2 YYEEEE. V shed 4 bases and J shed 8 bases, with 12 bases lying between them. The CDR3 DNA follows: TGTGCCAGCAGCCCCACAGACGACGGCTACACCTTC. It encodes CASSPTDDGYTF.

The chain is built from TRBV4-1 and TRBJ1-6; 7 positions agree with TRBD1. With 3 bases clipped from V and 9 bases from J, the junction kept 14 bases outside the gene matches. This CDR3 has 17 amino acids. Germline CDR1 MGHRA, CDR2 YSYEKL. CDR3 loop: CASSHLTGYTRSSPLHF. In nucleotides, the CDR3 is TGCGCCAGCAGCCACCTGACAGGGTATACGCGAAGTTCACCCCTCCACTTT.

V usage is TRBV4-3 and J usage is TRBJ1-1; D is ambiguous. Per the germline V gene, CDR1 is LGHNA and CDR2 is YSLEER. The CDR3 extends over 14 amino acids. V lost 0 bases and J lost 4, with 9 bases in between. CDR3 coding DNA: TGCGCCAGCAGCCAAGAAAGGCGCGGCACTGAAGCTTTCTTT. Amino acids: CASSQERRGTEAFF.

This chain connects TRBV6-5 to TRBJ1-1; weak D call: TRBD1 (5 bases). There are 14 residues in the CDR3. V lost 2 bases and J 5 bases, leaving 12 bases between the germline ends. Germline values: CDR1 MNHEY, CDR2 SVGAGI. The CDR3 coding sequence is TGTGCCAGCAGTTACAAGGCAGGGTGGACTGAAGCTTTCTTT. It is translated as CASSYKAGWTEAFF.